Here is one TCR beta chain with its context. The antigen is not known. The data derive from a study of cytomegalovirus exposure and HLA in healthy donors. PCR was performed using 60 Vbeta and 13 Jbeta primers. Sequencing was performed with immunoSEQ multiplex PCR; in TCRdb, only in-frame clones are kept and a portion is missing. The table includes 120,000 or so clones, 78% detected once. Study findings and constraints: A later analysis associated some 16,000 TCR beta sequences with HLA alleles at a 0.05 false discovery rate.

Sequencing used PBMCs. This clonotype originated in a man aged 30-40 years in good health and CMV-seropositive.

Here the CDR3 DNA reads TGTGCCAGTAGGGGGACAGGGGTAAATGAAAAACTGTTTTTT. It encodes CASRGTGVNEKLFF. This chain joins TRBV19 and TRBJ1-4, with TRBD1 matching over 10 bases. Germline V gene data show CDR1 as LNHDA and CDR2 as SQIVND (reference sequence). V shed 6 bases, J shed 5 bases, and the junction held 3 bases outside the gene matches. The CDR3 has 14 amino acids.